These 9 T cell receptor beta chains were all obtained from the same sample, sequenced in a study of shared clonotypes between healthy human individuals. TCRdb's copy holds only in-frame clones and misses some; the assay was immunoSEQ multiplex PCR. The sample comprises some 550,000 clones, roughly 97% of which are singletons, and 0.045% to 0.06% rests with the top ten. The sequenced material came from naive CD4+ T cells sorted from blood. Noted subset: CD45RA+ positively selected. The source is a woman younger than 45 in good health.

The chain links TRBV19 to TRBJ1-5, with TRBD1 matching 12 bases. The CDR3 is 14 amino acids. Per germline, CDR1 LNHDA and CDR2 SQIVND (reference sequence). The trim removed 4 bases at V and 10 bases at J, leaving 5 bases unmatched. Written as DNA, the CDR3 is TGTGCCAGTAGTACTCCCGGGACAGGGGGCCCCCAGCATTTT. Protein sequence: CASSTPGTGGPQHF.

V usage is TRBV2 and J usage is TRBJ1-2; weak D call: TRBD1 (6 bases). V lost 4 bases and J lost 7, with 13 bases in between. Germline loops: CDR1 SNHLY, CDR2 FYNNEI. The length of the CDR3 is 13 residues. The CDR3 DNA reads TGTGCCAGCAGTGTGAGGGGGGTCGGTGGCTACACCTTC. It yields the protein CASSVRGVGGYTF.

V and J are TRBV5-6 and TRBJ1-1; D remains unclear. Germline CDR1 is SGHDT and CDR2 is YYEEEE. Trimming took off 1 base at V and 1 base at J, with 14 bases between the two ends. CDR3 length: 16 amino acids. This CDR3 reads CASSLSGTGSNTEAFF. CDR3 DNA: TGTGCCAGCAGCTTGTCAGGTACGGGATCGAACACTGAAGCTTTCTTT.

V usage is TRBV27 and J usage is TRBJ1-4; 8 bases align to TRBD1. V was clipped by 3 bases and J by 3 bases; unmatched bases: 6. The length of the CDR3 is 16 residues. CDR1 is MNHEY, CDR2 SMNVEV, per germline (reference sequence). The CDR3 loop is CASSFGRGQANEKLFF. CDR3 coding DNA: TGTGCCAGCAGTTTTGGCAGGGGGCAGGCTAATGAAAAACTGTTTTTT.

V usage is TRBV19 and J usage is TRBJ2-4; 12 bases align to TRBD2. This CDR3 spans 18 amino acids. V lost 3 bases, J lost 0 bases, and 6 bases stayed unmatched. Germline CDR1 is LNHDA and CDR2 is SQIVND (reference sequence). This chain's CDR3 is CASSIGLAGRLAKNIQYF. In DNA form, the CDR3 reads TGTGCCAGTAGTATCGGACTAGCGGGACGACTAGCCAAAAACATTCAGTACTTC.

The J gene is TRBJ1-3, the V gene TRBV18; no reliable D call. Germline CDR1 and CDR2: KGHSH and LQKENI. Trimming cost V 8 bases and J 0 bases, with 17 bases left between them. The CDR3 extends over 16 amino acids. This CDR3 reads CASTDLPAYSGNTIYF. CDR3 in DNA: TGTGCCAGCACGGACCTACCGGCCTACTCTGGAAACACCATATATTTT.

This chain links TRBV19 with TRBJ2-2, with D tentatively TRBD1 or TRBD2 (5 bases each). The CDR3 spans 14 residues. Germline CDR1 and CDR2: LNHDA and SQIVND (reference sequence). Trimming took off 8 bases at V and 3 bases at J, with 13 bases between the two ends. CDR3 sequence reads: CASWAGTYTGELFF. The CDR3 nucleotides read TGTGCCAGTTGGGCAGGGACGTACACCGGGGAGCTGTTTTTT.

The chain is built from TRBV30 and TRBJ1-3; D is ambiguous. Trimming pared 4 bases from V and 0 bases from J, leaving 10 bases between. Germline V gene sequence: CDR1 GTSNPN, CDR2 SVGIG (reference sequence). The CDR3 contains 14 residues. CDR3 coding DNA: TGTGCCTGGACCTCGGGGAGCTCTGGAAACACCATATATTTT. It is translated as CAWTSGSSGNTIYF.

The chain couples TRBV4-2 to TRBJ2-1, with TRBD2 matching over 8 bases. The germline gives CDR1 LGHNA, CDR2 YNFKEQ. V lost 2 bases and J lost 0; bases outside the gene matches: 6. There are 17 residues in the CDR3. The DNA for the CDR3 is TGTGCCAGCAGCCAACTAGCGGGCAGAAGCTCCTACAATGAGCAGTTCTTC. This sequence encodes CASSQLAGRSSYNEQFF.